This passage covers 21 T cell receptor beta chains from one sample sequenced in a study of T cells after yellow fever vaccination. TCRdb called the 5' RACE reads again in MiXCR, with one record for every CDR3 protein. The profile covers about 73,000 distinct CDR3 sequences, with around 7.7% appearing a single time and around 38% taken by the ten largest. The material sequenced was CD8+ T cells sorted from PBMCs, taken on the day of the yellow fever booster vaccination. The receptors stem from a man aged 30-40 years who received the YFV17D yellow fever vaccine.

A few counts support this clonotype. V and J are TRBV12-3 or TRBV12-4 and TRBJ1-4, with D tentatively TRBD1 (6 bases). The V and J ends lost 5 bases and 7 bases respectively, with 14 bases between them. The CDR3 loop spans 14 amino acids. CDR3 coding DNA: TGTGCCAGCAGTCGTCTCGGACAGTTTGAAAAACTGTTTTTT. It yields the protein CASSRLGQFEKLFF.

The chain carries TRBV4-3 and TRBJ2-7; possible D gene TRBD2, 6 bases. From germline, CDR1 is LGHNA and CDR2 YSLEER. Trimming took off 1 base at V and 3 bases at J, with 13 bases between the two ends. CDR3 length: 15 residues. The CDR3 here is CASSQGVAEFYEQYF. DNA for the CDR3: TGCGCCAGCAGCCAAGGAGTAGCGGAGTTCTACGAGCAGTACTTC.

The V gene is TRBV5-1, the J gene TRBJ2-3; no clear D. The V gene lost 4 bases and the J gene lost 1 base, with 19 bases spanning the gap. The CDR3 sequence is 17 residues long. The germline V gene encodes CDR1 SGHRS and CDR2 YFSETQ. DNA of the CDR3: TGCGCCAGCAGCCTACAGACCGTCGTCGGAGGCACAGATACGCAGTATTTT. The encoded protein is CASSLQTVVGGTDTQYF.

This clonotype has a handful of counts. In nucleotides, the CDR3 is TGTGCCAGCAGCCAATTAGCGGGAGCTTTAGAGACCCAGTACTTC. The encoded protein is CASSQLAGALETQYF. The V call is TRBV7-6, the J call TRBJ2-5; 9 bases match TRBD2. This CDR3 spans 15 amino acids. Trimming removed 5 bases from V and 4 bases from J; junction bases left unmatched: 8. In germline, CDR1 is SGHVS, CDR2 FNYEAQ.

J is TRBJ2-7 and V is TRBV9; 9 bases map to TRBD1. CDR3 length equals 14 residues. CDR1 and CDR2 (germline): SGDLS, YYNGEE. The V and J ends lost 3 bases and 4 bases, in that order; junction bases with no gene match: 5. CDR3 protein: CASSDGTGRYEQYF. Here the CDR3 DNA reads TGTGCCAGCAGCGATGGGACAGGGAGGTACGAGCAGTACTTC. The entire variable domain, with the rest obtained from reference TRBV9 and TRBJ2-7, is as follows: DSGVTQTPKHLITATGQRVTLRCSPRSGDLSVYWYQQSLDQGLQFLIQYYNGEERAKGNILERFSAQQFPDLHSELNLSSLELGDSALYFCASSDGTGRYEQYFGPGTRLTVT.

J is TRBJ2-7 and V is TRBV7-9; 7 bases are a match to TRBD2. V trimming: 8 bases; J trimming: 2 bases; junction bases outside the gene matches: 6. Germline V gene lookup returns CDR1 SEHNR and CDR2 FQNEAQ (reference sequence). The CDR3 runs to 13 residues. The CDR3 sequence is CASAGDRTYEQYF. CDR3 sequence (DNA): TGTGCCAGCGCGGGAGATAGAACCTACGAGCAGTACTTC.

With respect to this clonotype: An end of the junction differs from the germline gene, which may be a read error. The chain recombines TRBV5-5 with TRBJ2-5, with D perhaps matching TRBD1 or TRBD2 (5 bases each). Per germline, CDR1 SGHKS and CDR2 YYEKEE (reference sequence). CDR3 length: 14 amino acids. The chain's CDR3 is CAISPGPRYETQYF. CDR3 DNA sequence: TGTGCCATCAGCCCGGGGCCCCGCTACGAGACCCAGTACTTC.

The chain recombines TRBV12-3 or TRBV12-4 with TRBJ2-7; possibly TRBD2 for D (5 bases). This CDR3 is 12 amino acids long. V was clipped by 3 bases and J by 6 bases, with 9 bases between them. CDR3 DNA: TGTGCCAGCAGTTTTAGCGCGGCCGAGCAGTACTTC. It yields the protein CASSFSAAEQYF.

This clonotype was seen a handful of times. The rearrangement uses TRBV29-1 and TRBJ2-2; a weak D match, TRBD2 (6 bases). V lost 7 bases to trimming and J lost 3 bases, with 12 bases between them. Germline CDR1 reads SQVTM; CDR2 reads ANQGSEA. The CDR3 extends over 13 amino acids. This CDR3 is CSAPGRDTGELFF. The DNA of the CDR3 is TGCAGCGCCCCCGGGAGAGACACCGGGGAGCTGTTTTTT.

The chain carries TRBV29-1 and TRBJ2-7, with 14 bases identical to TRBD2. The CDR3 extends over 15 amino acids. Germline CDR1 and CDR2: SQVTM and ANQGSEA. The V gene end was trimmed by 0 bases and the J gene end by 7 bases; junction bases not matched to a gene: 5. CDR3 DNA sequence: TGCAGCGTTGAAGATCGACTAGCGGGAGGGAATGAGCAGTACTTC. Its translation: CSVEDRLAGGNEQYF.

There are a few counts of this clonotype. This rearrangement joins TRBV7-8 to TRBJ2-1, with no clear D. The CDR3 sequence is 19 residues long. V gave up 2 bases and J gave up 12 bases, with 32 bases separating them. CDR1 SGHVS and CDR2 FQNEAQ come from the germline V gene. CDR3 residues: CASSLSRSEDERSPGGQFF. The CDR3 DNA follows: TGTGCCAGCAGCTTATCCCGGTCCGAGGACGAAAGGTCCCCCGGTGGGCAGTTCTTC.

Concerning this clonotype: Relative to the germline gene, one junction end is altered; a read error may explain this. The J gene is TRBJ2-5, the V gene TRBV30, with unresolved D. The CDR3 runs to 14 residues. Germline V gene data show CDR1 as GTSNPN and CDR2 as SVGIG (reference sequence). CDR3 sequence (DNA): TGTGCCTTGAGTGTTAGCCCGTACCAAGAGACCCAGTACTTC. Residues: CALSVSPYQETQYF.

The CDR3 region has the DNA TGTGCCAGCAGCCCCCCGGGACAGGGAGGGTATTTT. This encodes CASSPPGQGGYF. The chain joins TRBV11-2 to TRBJ2-3; 9 bases are shared with TRBD1. Germline CDR1 is SGHAT and CDR2 is FQNNGV. The CDR3 sequence is 12 residues long. Trimming at V came to 5 bases and at J to 14 bases, leaving 8 bases not matched to a gene.

The chain employs TRBV4-2 and TRBJ2-1; D may be TRBD1 (6 bases). Germline assignment: CDR1 LGHNA and CDR2 YNFKEQ. V dropped 0 bases and J dropped 4 bases, with 13 bases sitting between them. The CDR3 length is 16 residues. The CDR3 spells CASSQEQGTGYNEQFF. CDR3 bases: TGTGCCAGCAGCCAAGAGCAGGGGACGGGATACAATGAGCAGTTCTTC.

The rearrangement uses TRBV12-5 and TRBJ1-2; D perhaps matches TRBD1 (6 bases). CDR1 is LGHNT and CDR2 is FRNRAP in the germline V gene. Trimming removed 0 bases from V and 6 bases from J, with 11 bases in between. The length of the CDR3 is 14 residues. The CDR3 region has the DNA TGTGCTAGTGGTTTGGTAGGCAGGGGTGATGGCTACACCTTC. The encoded protein is CASGLVGRGDGYTF.

The chain uses TRBV9 and TRBJ2-3; the D is unclear. This CDR3 is built from 17 residues. Germline CDR1 reads SGDLS; CDR2 reads YYNGEE. The V end was cut by 0 bases, the J end by 0 bases, with 14 bases between. The CDR3 DNA reads TGTGCCAGCAGCGTAGCTGTCACCCGGCACAGCACAGATACGCAGTATTTT. It is translated as CASSVAVTRHSTDTQYF. The full variable domain, rest sourced from reference TRBV9 and TRBJ2-3, is DSGVTQTPKHLITATGQRVTLRCSPRSGDLSVYWYQQSLDQGLQFLIQYYNGEERAKGNILERFSAQQFPDLHSELNLSSLELGDSALYFCASSVAVTRHSTDTQYFGPGTRLTVL.

This clonotype was seen a few times. The genes are TRBV28 and TRBJ1-5; D is unresolved. Per germline, CDR1 MDHEN and CDR2 SYDVKM. The CDR3 consists of 15 residues. The V end lost 1 base, the J end lost 0 bases, and 7 bases lay between the germline ends. CDR3 region: CASSLFLVSNQPQHF. CDR3 DNA: TGTGCCAGCAGTTTATTCCTTGTTAGCAATCAGCCCCAGCATTTT.

The CDR3 DNA reads as TGCGCCAGCAGCCATAATCCCCGGGGGGAGCTGTTTTTT. This codes for CASSHNPRGELFF. The chain joins TRBV4-3 to TRBJ2-2; unclear D gene. Germline V CDR1 and CDR2: LGHNA, YSLEER. V lost 3 bases and J lost 8, with 10 bases in between. This CDR3 contains 13 residues.

This clonotype was counted only a few times. This chain links TRBV20-1 with TRBJ2-3; D is possibly TRBD2 (5 bases). Germline CDR1 reads DFQATT; CDR2 reads SNEGSKA (reference sequence). CDR3 length equals 16 residues. The ends were cut back, 1 base at V and 7 bases at J, with 21 bases in the middle. Written as DNA, the CDR3 is TGCAGTGCTAGAGGCCTAGTAGTTGGGTCGGGGTATACGCAGTATTTT. Its translation is CSARGLVVGSGYTQYF.

This clonotype has at least ten counts. The gene calls are TRBV2 and TRBJ2-7; 7 bases are shared with TRBD1. The germline V gene has CDR1 SNHLY and CDR2 FYNNEI. Trimming at V came to 7 bases and at J to 2 bases, leaving 8 bases not matched to a gene. The CDR3 has 14 amino acids. This chain's CDR3 is CASKGGGLPYEQYF. CDR3 coding DNA: TGTGCCAGCAAAGGGGGCGGGTTGCCCTACGAGCAGTACTTC.

This clonotype was counted at least ten times. This chain joins TRBV21-1 and TRBJ2-7. TRBV21-1 is a recognized pseudogene. This CDR3 spans 13 amino acids. CDR3 sequence reads: CASSINISYEQYF. CDR3 coding DNA: TGTGCCAGCAGCATAAACATCTCCTACGAGCAGTACTTC.